Below, 16 T cell receptor beta chains from the same sample are listed, as sequenced in a study of shared clonotypes between healthy human individuals. Measured with immunoSEQ multiplex PCR; TCRdb has only the in-frame clones, and not every one. The sample lists some 650,000 clones, less than 98% seen once, with 0.057% in the top ten. The sequencing sample was made of naive CD4+ T cells sorted from blood. Sample subset: CD45RA+ positively selected. The receptor set was obtained from a woman in her twenties or thirties in good health.

The V gene is TRBV28, the J gene TRBJ1-1; no firm D call. The germline V gene encodes CDR1 MDHEN and CDR2 SYDVKM. This CDR3 is built from 14 residues. Trimming took off 2 bases at V and 1 base at J, with 8 bases between the two ends. Written as DNA, the CDR3 is TGTGCCAGCAGTTTAGTCCAGGCGAACACTGAAGCTTTCTTT. Encoded protein: CASSLVQANTEAFF.

V usage is TRBV27 and J usage is TRBJ1-1; D is perhaps TRBD1 (6 bases). This CDR3 contains 13 residues. Germline V gene lookup returns CDR1 MNHEY and CDR2 SMNVEV (reference sequence). Trimming removed 5 bases at V and 4 bases at J, with 11 bases between. CDR3 nucleotide sequence: TGTGCCAGCAGTGGGGGGGCGATCACTGAAGCTTTCTTT. Amino acid sequence: CASSGGAITEAFF.

The V call is TRBV7-8, the J call TRBJ2-3; 7 nucleotides agree with TRBD2. This CDR3 is 15 amino acids long. With 0 bases clipped from V and 5 bases from J, the junction kept 5 bases outside the gene matches. Germline CDR1 SGHVS, CDR2 FQNEAQ. The CDR3 is CASSLAGGPVDTQYF. The DNA of the CDR3 is TGTGCCAGCAGCTTAGCGGGAGGGCCGGTAGATACGCAGTATTTT.

V is TRBV28 and J is TRBJ2-5, with 8 bases lining up with TRBD2. Germline V CDR1 and CDR2: MDHEN, SYDVKM. The CDR3 runs to 16 residues. With V trimmed by 2 bases and J by 2 bases, 7 bases remained unmatched. The CDR3 region has the DNA TGTGCCAGCAGTTTAACCGGGACTAGACCTCAAGAGACCCAGTACTTC. Amino acids: CASSLTGTRPQETQYF.

The rearrangement links TRBV29-1 to TRBJ2-4; no firm D call. CDR3 size: 13 residues. Trimming took off 7 bases at V and 0 bases at J, with 10 bases between the two ends. Germline values: CDR1 SQVTM, CDR2 ANQGSEA. In nucleotides, the CDR3 is TGCAGCGCTGGGGAATTAGCCAAAAACATTCAGTACTTC. Amino acid sequence: CSAGELAKNIQYF. Based on the CDR3 plus reference TRBV29-1 and TRBJ2-4, the full variable domain is SAVISQKPSRDICQRGTSLTIQCQVDSQVTMMFWYRQQPGQSLTLIATANQGSEATYESGFVIDKFPISRPNLTFSTLTVSNMSPEDSSIYLCSAGELAKNIQYFGAGTRLSVL.

This chain uses TRBV10-3 with TRBJ2-7; no clear D. The length of the CDR3 is 16 residues. Trimming took 2 bases from V and 0 from J, leaving 14 bases between them. The germline V gene has CDR1 ENHRY and CDR2 SYGVKD. For the CDR3, the DNA is TGTGCCATCAGTGAGGGTCGCGGCTCCAGCTCCTACGAGCAGTACTTC. It is translated as CAISEGRGSSSYEQYF.

The chain has TRBV5-1 and TRBJ1-2; D uncertain. V shed 3 bases and J shed 0 bases, with 12 bases lying between them. Per germline, CDR1 SGHRS and CDR2 YFSETQ. This CDR3 spans 15 amino acids. The DNA of the CDR3 is TGCGCCAGCAGCTCAATGGACCCCTCTAACTATGGCTACACCTTC. Amino acids: CASSSMDPSNYGYTF.

This chain connects TRBV5-1 to TRBJ1-3; D gene unclear. Trimming shortened V by 3 bases and J by 0 bases, and 7 bases separated the two germline ends. The CDR3 loop spans 14 amino acids. Germline CDR1 SGHRS, CDR2 YFSETQ. Written as DNA, the CDR3 is TGCGCCAGCAGCTCCGAGGACTCTGGAAACACCATATATTTT. As protein: CASSSEDSGNTIYF.

The chain carries TRBV19 and TRBJ2-2, with TRBD1 identical over 12 bases. CDR1 and CDR2 from the germline V gene are LNHDA and SQIVND (reference sequence). Trimming at V came to 2 bases and at J to 4 bases, leaving 2 bases not matched to a gene. CDR3 size: 16 residues. The CDR3 sequence is CASSIRDRGLTGELFF. The CDR3, as DNA: TGTGCCAGTAGTATACGGGACAGGGGGCTCACCGGGGAGCTGTTTTTT.

This rearrangement joins TRBV19 to TRBJ1-5; no definite D call. Trimming left V 4 bases short and J 4 bases short, with 17 bases between. This CDR3 has 16 amino acids. Germline values: CDR1 LNHDA, CDR2 SQIVND (reference sequence). CDR3 nucleotides: TGTGCCAGTAGTAACGGCATCTTTCCCTTGAATCAGCCCCAGCATTTT. It specifies CASSNGIFPLNQPQHF.

The chain combines TRBV28 with TRBJ2-7, with 8 bases that match TRBD1. Germline assignment: CDR1 MDHEN and CDR2 SYDVKM. The trim removed 4 bases at V and 9 bases at J, leaving 5 bases unmatched. The CDR3 length is 12 residues. DNA for the CDR3: TGTGCCAGCAGTTCCCGACAGGGGTGGCAGTACTTC. It specifies CASSSRQGWQYF.

V gene TRBV19 combines with J gene TRBJ2-7; TRBD2 aligns across 13 bases. Trimming at V came to 8 bases and at J to 4 bases, leaving 5 bases not matched to a gene. The CDR3 is 14 amino acids. Germline CDR1 LNHDA, CDR2 SQIVND (reference sequence). The DNA of the CDR3 is TGTGCCAGTTCGACTAGCGGGAGGAGGTACGAGCAGTACTTC. This codes for CASSTSGRRYEQYF.

V is TRBV5-5 and J is TRBJ2-5; D is perhaps TRBD1 (6 bases). Germline V lookup: CDR1 SGHKS, CDR2 YYEKEE (reference sequence). The germline V and J ends were trimmed by 4 bases and 5 bases, with 12 bases remaining between them. The CDR3 extends over 13 amino acids. This chain's CDR3 is CASSITGFETQYF. DNA of the CDR3: TGTGCCAGCAGCATAACAGGGTTCGAGACCCAGTACTTC. Full variable domain (missing parts from reference TRBV5-5 and TRBJ2-5): DAGVTQSPTHLIKTRGQQVTLRCSPISGHKSVSWYQQVLGQGPQFIFQYYEKEERGRGNFPDRFSARQFPNYSSELNVNALLLGDSALYLCASSITGFETQYFGPGTRLLVL.

The chain has TRBV11-1 and TRBJ1-6; D is ambiguous. Per germline, CDR1 SGHAT and CDR2 FQDESV (reference sequence). This CDR3 has 13 amino acids. Trimming left V 0 bases short and J 5 bases short, with 2 bases between. CDR3 in amino acids: CASSLADNSPLHF. CDR3 bases: TGTGCCAGCAGCTTAGCCGATAATTCACCCCTCCACTTT.

V is TRBV14 and J is TRBJ2-5, with D perhaps TRBD1 (5 bases). Near its end, the DNA agrees better with TRBJ2-7, so the J call may be wrong. The CDR3 has 13 residues. CDR1 and CDR2 (germline): SGHDN, FVKESK. The CDR3 reads CASSRTGAYEQYF. As DNA, the CDR3 is TGTGCCAGCAGCCGAACAGGCGCCTACGAGCAGTACTTC.

This chain links TRBV9 with TRBJ1-2, with 10 bases fitting TRBD1. The CDR3 runs to 15 residues. The V and J ends lost 3 bases and 8 bases, in that order; junction bases with no gene match: 10. CDR1 is SGDLS and CDR2 is YYNGEE in the germline V gene. CDR3 sequence: CASSAGTGVQEGYTF. In nucleotides, the CDR3 is TGTGCCAGCAGCGCCGGGACAGGGGTTCAGGAAGGCTACACCTTC.